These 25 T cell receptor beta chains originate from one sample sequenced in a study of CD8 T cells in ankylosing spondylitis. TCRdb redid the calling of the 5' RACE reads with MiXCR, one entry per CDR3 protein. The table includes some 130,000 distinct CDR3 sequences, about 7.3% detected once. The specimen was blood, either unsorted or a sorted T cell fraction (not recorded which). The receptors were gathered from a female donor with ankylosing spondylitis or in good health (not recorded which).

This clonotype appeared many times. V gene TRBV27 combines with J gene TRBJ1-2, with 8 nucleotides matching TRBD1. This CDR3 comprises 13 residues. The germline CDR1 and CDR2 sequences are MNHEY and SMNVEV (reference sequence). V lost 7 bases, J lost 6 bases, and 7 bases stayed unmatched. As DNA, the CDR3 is TGTGCCAGCACCTGGGGCAGGGGGCATGGCTACACCTTC. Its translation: CASTWGRGHGYTF.

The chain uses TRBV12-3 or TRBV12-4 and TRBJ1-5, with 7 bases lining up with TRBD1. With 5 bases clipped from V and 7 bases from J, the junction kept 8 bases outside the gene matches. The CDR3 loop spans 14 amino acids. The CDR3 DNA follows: TGTGCCAGCAGTAAGGGACAGCCGAGACAGCCCCAGCATTTT. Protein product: CASSKGQPRQPQHF.

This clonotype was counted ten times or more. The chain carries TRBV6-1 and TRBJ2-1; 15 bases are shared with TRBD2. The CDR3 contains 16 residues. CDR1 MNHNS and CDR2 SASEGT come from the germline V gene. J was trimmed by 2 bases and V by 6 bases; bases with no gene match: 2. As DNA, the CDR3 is TGTGCCAGCAGGGGACTAGCGGGGGGACCCTACAATGAGCAGTTCTTC. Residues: CASRGLAGGPYNEQFF.

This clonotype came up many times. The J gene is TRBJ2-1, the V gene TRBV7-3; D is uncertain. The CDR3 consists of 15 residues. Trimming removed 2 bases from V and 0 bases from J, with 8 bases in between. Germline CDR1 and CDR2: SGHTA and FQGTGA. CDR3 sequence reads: CASSLGLGSYNEQFF. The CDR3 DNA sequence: TGTGCCAGCAGCTTAGGGTTGGGCTCCTACAATGAGCAGTTCTTC.

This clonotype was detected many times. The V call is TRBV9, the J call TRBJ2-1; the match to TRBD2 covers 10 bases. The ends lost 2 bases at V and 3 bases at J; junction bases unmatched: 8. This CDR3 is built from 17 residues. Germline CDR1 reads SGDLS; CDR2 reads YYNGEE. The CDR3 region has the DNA TGTGCCAGCAGCGTTGGTCTAGCGGGGGCCCACTACAATGAGCAGTTCTTC. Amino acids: CASSVGLAGAHYNEQFF.

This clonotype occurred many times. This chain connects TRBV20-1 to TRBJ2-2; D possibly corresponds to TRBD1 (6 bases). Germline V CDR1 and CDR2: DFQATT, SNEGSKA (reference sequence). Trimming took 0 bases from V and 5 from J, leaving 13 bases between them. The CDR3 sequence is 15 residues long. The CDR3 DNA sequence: TGCAGTGCTAGAGATCCCAGGGGAGAAACCGGGGAGCTGTTTTTT. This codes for CSARDPRGETGELFF.

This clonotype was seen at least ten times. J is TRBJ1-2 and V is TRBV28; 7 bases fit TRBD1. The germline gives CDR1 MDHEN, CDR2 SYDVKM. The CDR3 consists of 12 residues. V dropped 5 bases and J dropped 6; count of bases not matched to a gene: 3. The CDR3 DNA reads TGTGCCAGCAGTCAGGACAGGAATGGCTACACCTTC. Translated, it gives CASSQDRNGYTF.

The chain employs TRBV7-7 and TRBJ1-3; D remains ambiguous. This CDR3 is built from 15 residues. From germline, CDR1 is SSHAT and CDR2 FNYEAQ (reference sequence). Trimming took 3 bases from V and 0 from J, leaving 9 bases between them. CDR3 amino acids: CASSLGPASGNTIYF. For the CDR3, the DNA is TGTGCCAGCAGCTTGGGCCCAGCCTCTGGAAACACCATATATTTT.

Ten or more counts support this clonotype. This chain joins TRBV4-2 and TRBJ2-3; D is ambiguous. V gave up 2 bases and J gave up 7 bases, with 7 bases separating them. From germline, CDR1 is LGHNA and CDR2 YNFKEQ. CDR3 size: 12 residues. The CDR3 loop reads CASSQNHHTQYF. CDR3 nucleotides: TGTGCCAGCAGCCAAAACCATCATACGCAGTATTTT.

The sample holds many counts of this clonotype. CDR3 nucleotide sequence: TGTGCCAGCAGCCGTAGGGCGGGCCTCACAGATACGCAGTATTTT. This sequence encodes CASSRRAGLTDTQYF. This chain links TRBV14 with TRBJ2-3, with a weak D call TRBD2 (5 bases). Trimming shortened V by 4 bases and J by 2 bases, and 13 bases separated the two germline ends. CDR1 is SGHDN and CDR2 is FVKESK in the germline V gene. This CDR3 region has 15 residues.

CDR3 sequence: CASTTPKTDTYNEQFF. CDR3 nucleotide sequence: TGTGCCAGCACCACCCCCAAGACAGACACCTACAATGAGCAGTTCTTC. The chain has TRBV7-9 and TRBJ2-1, with D maybe TRBD1 (5 bases). The germline V gene has CDR1 SEHNR and CDR2 FQNEAQ (reference sequence). The CDR3 runs 16 residues. Trimming took 7 bases from V and 2 from J, leaving 18 bases between them.

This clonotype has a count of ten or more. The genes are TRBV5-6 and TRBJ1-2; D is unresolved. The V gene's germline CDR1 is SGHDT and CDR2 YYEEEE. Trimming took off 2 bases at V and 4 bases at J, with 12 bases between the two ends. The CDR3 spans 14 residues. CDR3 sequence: CASSLRVGSYGYTF. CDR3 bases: TGTGCCAGCAGCTTAAGGGTCGGATCCTATGGCTACACCTTC.

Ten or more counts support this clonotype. Written as DNA, the CDR3 is TGCGCCAGCAGCCATGGCGAGGGTGGGAACACTGAAGCTTTCTTT. Translated: CASSHGEGGNTEAFF. The chain couples TRBV5-1 to TRBJ1-1; D gene unclear. Between the trimmed V and J ends, which lost 4 bases and 1 base, there was a span of 14 bases. The CDR3 contains 15 residues. Germline V gene lookup returns CDR1 SGHRS and CDR2 YFSETQ.

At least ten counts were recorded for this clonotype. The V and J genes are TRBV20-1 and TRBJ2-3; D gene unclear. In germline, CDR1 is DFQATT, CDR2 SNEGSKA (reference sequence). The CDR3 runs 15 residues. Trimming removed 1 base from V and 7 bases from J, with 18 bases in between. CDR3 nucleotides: TGCAGTGCTAGAGGGTACAGTCTCACTACCAATACGCAGTATTTT. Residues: CSARGYSLTTNTQYF.

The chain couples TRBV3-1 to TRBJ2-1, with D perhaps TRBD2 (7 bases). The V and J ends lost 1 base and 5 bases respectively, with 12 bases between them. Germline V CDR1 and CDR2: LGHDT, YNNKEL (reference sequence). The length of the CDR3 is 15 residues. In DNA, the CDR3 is TGTGCCAGCAGCCAAGCGCGGGGGCTCCACAATGAGCAGTTCTTC. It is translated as CASSQARGLHNEQFF.

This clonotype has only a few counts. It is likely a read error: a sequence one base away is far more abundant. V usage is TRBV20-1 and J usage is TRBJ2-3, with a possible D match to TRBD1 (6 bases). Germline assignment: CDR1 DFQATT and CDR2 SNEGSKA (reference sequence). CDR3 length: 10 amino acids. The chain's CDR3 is CSARTDAQYF. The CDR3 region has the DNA TGCAGTGCCAGGACAGATGCGCAGTATTTT.

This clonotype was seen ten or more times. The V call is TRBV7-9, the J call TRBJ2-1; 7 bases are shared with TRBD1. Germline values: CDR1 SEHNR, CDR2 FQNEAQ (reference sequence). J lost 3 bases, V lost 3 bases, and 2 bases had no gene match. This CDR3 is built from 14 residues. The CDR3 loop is CASSFNRGYNEQFF. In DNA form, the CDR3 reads TGTGCCAGCAGCTTCAACAGGGGCTACAATGAGCAGTTCTTC. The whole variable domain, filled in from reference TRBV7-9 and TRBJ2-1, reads DTGVSQNPRHKITKRGQNVTFRCDPISEHNRLYWYRQTLGQGPEFLTYFQNEAQLEKSRLLSDRFSAERPKGSFSTLEIQRTEQGDSAMYLCASSFNRGYNEQFFGPGTRLTVL.

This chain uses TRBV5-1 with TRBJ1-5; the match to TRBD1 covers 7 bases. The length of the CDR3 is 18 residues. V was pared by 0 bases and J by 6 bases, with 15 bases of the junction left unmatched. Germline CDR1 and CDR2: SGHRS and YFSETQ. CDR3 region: CASSLGPNSQGMGQPQHF. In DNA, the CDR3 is TGCGCCAGCAGCTTGGGACCTAACTCACAGGGGATGGGTCAGCCCCAGCATTTT.

CDR3 DNA sequence: TGTGCCAGCAGTTACTCTGAGACGCGGGCCAACGTCCTGACTTTC. It is translated as CASSYSETRANVLTF. The chain joins TRBV6-5 to TRBJ2-6; D gene unclear. The CDR3 length is 15 residues. In germline, CDR1 is MNHEY, CDR2 SVGAGI. Trimming left V 0 bases short and J 5 bases short, with 8 bases between.

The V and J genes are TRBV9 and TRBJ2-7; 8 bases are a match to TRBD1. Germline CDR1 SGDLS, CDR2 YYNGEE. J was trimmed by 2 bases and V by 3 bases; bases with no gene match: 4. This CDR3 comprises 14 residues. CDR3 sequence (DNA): TGTGCCAGCAGCGGCCGGACAGGGACCTACGAGCAGTACTTC. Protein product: CASSGRTGTYEQYF.

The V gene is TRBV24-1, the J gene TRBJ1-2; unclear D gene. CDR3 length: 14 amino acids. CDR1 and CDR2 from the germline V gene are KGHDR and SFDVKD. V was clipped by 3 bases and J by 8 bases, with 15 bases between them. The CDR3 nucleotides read TGTGCCACCAGTGATGCCGGAGGTTTAAAGGGCTACACCTTC. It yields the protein CATSDAGGLKGYTF.

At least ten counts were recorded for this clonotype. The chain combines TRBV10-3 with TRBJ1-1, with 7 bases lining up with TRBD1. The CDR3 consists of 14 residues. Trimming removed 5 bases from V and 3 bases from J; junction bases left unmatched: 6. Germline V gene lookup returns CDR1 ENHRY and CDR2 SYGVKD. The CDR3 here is CAISNRGSDTEAFF. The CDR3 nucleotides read TGTGCCATCAGTAACAGGGGATCGGACACTGAAGCTTTCTTT.

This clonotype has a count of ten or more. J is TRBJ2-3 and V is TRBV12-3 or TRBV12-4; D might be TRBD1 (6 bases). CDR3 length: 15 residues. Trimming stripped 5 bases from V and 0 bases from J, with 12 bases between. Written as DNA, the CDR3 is TGTGCCAGCAGTCCAGACAGGTGGAGCACAGATACGCAGTATTTT. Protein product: CASSPDRWSTDTQYF.

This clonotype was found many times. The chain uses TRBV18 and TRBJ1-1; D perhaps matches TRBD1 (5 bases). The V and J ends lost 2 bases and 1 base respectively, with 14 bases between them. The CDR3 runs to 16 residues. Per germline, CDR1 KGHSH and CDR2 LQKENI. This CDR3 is CASSPSGALPNTEAFF. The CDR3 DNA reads TGTGCCAGCTCACCATCCGGGGCGCTTCCGAACACTGAAGCTTTCTTT. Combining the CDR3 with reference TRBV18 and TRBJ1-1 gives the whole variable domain NAGVMQNPRHLVRRRGQEARLRCSPMKGHSHVYWYRQLPEEGLKFMVYLQKENIIDESGMPKERFSAEFPKEGPSILRIQQVVRGDSAAYFCASSPSGALPNTEAFFGQGTRLTVV.

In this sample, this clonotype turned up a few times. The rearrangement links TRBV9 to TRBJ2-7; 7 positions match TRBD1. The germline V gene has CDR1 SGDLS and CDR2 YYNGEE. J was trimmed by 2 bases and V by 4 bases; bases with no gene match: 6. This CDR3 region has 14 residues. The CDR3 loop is CASSSHQGAYEQYF. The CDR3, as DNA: TGTGCCAGCAGCTCACATCAGGGGGCCTACGAGCAGTACTTC. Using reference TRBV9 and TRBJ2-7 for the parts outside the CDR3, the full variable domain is DSGVTQTPKHLITATGQRVTLRCSPRSGDLSVYWYQQSLDQGLQFLIQYYNGEERAKGNILERFSAQQFPDLHSELNLSSLELGDSALYFCASSSHQGAYEQYFGPGTRLTVT.